These 2 T cell receptor beta chains came from one sample sequenced in a study of blood T cell repertoires in COVID-19. Data came from immunoSEQ multiplex PCR; TCRdb stores just in-frame clones and leaves some out. This sample has 150,000 or so clones; roughly 79% occur once, and the top ten carry roughly 8.3%. Sample: peripheral blood. The receptors here all came from a human donor with acute or convalescent COVID-19. The donor label of this sample is uncertain.

V usage is TRBV4-1 and J usage is TRBJ1-4; 9 nucleotides line up with TRBD1. The germline V gene encodes CDR1 MGHRA and CDR2 YSYEKL. V shed 7 bases, J shed 0 bases, and the junction held 15 bases outside the gene matches. The CDR3 is made up of 19 amino acids. CDR3 sequence: CASTLRGQGLTATNEKLFF. For the CDR3, the DNA is TGCGCCAGCACCCTTAGGGGACAGGGATTAACGGCAACTAATGAAAAACTGTTTTTT.

The CDR3 here is CATSRGFEGTDQPQHF. The CDR3 DNA sequence: TGTGCCACCAGCAGAGGCTTTGAGGGGACAGATCAGCCCCAGCATTTT. V usage is TRBV15 and J usage is TRBJ1-5; the match to TRBD1 covers 7 bases. CDR3 length: 16 residues. The germline CDR1 and CDR2 sequences are LNHNV and YYDKDF (reference sequence). The V gene end was trimmed by 1 base and the J gene end by 5 bases; junction bases not matched to a gene: 8.